This T cell receptor (beta chain) was recovered during a study of blood T cells in healthy people across ages. The study, taken as a whole, reports: It was held that diversity estimates obtained from one million T cells represented underestimates. Per million T cells, TCR beta diversity dropped about linearly as age rose. The study found more naive CD4+ cells and higher diversity in long-lived than aged donors.

With regard to this clonotype: The antigen remains undetermined.

Primed by a sample-barcoded 5' primer and a J-beta primer mix, a second PCR proceeded for about 6 to 12 cycles. Using its own MiXCR run on the 5' RACE reads, TCRdb lists one record per CDR3 protein. The data hold hundreds of thousands of distinct CDR3 sequences, with under 65% observed a single time. Trimming stripped 6 bases from V and 0 bases from J, with 13 bases between. The germline gives CDR1 SGHDT, CDR2 YYEEEE. The CDR3 is 14 residues long. The chain joins TRBV5-6 to TRBJ2-7, with a weak D call TRBD2 (6 bases). Sequencing used blood. This receptor was identified in a man aged 60 to 69 in good health. The CDR3 reads CASNPGDASYEQYF. The CDR3 nucleotides are TGTGCCAGCAACCCGGGGGACGCCTCCTACGAGCAGTACTTC.